This TCR beta chain is drawn from a study of cytomegalovirus exposure and HLA in healthy donors. The study ran its PCR with 60 Vbeta and 13 Jbeta primers. Assay used: immunoSEQ multiplex PCR; TCRdb lists only in-frame clones, some missing. The table includes tens of thousands of clones, about 75% detected once. Trimming stripped 9 bases from V and 5 bases from J, with 22 bases between. This CDR3 has 15 residues. The germline CDR1 and CDR2 sequences are LNHDA and SQIVND (reference sequence). This clone was picked up one time. The gene calls are TRBV19 and TRBJ2-5; D may be TRBD1 (5 bases). Sequenced material: PBMCs. The TCR comes from a young man in good health and CMV-seropositive. The CDR3 DNA follows: TGTGCCAGCAGGGCCGGGCGGCAGGGTGGGGAGACCCAGTACTTC. Its protein is CASRAGRQGGETQYF. The complete variable domain, with remaining parts taken from reference TRBV19 and TRBJ2-5, reads DGGITQSPKYLFRKEGQNVTLSCEQNLNHDAMYWYRQDPGQGLRLIYYSQIVNDFQKGDIAEGYSVSREKKESFPLTVTSAQKNPTAFYLCASRAGRQGGETQYFGPGTRLLVL.